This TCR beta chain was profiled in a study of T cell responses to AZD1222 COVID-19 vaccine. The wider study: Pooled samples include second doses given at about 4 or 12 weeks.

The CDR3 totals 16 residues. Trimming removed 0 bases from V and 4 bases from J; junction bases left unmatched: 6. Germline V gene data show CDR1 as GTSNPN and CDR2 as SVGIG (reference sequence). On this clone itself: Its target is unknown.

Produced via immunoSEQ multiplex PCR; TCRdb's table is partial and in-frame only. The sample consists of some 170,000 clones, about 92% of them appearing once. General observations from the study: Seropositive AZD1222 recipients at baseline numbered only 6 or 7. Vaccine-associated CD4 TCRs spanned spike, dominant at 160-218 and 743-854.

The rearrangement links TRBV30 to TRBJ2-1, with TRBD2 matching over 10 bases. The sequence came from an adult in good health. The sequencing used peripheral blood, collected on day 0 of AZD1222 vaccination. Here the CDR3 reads CAWSVQSSGGYNEQFF. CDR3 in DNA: TGTGCCTGGAGTGTACAGTCTAGCGGGGGTTACAATGAGCAGTTCTTC.